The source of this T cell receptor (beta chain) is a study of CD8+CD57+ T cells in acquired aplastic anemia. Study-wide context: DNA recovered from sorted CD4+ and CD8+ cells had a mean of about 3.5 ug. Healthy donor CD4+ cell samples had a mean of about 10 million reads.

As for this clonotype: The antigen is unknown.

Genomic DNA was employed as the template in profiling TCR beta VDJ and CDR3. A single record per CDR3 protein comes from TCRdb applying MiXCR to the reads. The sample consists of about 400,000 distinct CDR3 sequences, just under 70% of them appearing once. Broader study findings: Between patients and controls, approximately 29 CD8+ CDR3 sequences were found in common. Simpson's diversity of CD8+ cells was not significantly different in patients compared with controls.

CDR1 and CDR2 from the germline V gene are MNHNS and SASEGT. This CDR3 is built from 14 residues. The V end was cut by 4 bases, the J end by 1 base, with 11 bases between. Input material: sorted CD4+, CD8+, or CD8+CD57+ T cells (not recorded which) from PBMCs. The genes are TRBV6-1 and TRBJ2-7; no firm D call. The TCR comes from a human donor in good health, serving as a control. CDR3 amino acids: CASSGRRISYEQYF. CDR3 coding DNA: TGTGCCAGCAGTGGACGTAGGATATCCTACGAGCAGTACTTC.